One and the same sample provided the 22 T cell receptor beta chains below, sequenced in a study of beta chain features in type 1 diabetes. Every isolated RNA sample was fully reverse transcribed, so sequencing captured expressed TCRB transcripts. Sequencing was performed with immunoSEQ multiplex PCR; in TCRdb, only in-frame clones are kept and a portion is missing. The sample includes roughly 250,000 clones, 68% of them seen just once. The sequenced sample consisted of naive CD4+ T cells from blood. These receptors originate from a man younger than 45 in good health.

Only one count was recorded for this clone. This chain connects TRBV7-9 to TRBJ2-7; weak D call: TRBD2 (6 bases). Trimming took off 3 bases at V and 4 bases at J, with 19 bases between the two ends. Germline CDR1 and CDR2: SEHNR and FQNEAQ (reference sequence). The CDR3 is 16 residues long. CDR3 sequence (DNA): TGTGCCAGCAGCTTTGAGGGTTGGCGGGGACCTTACGAGCAGTACTTC. Its translation: CASSFEGWRGPYEQYF.

This chain joins TRBV7-8 and TRBJ2-1; TRBD2 matches 8 bases. The V gene's germline CDR1 is SGHVS and CDR2 FQNEAQ. Trimming cost V 3 bases and J 7 bases; bases outside gene matches: 5. This CDR3 comprises 14 residues. The CDR3 loop reads CASSFREGWNEQFF. The CDR3 coding sequence is TGTGCCAGCAGCTTCCGGGAGGGATGGAATGAGCAGTTCTTC.

In its sample, this clone was seen a few times. The chain is built from TRBV29-1 and TRBJ2-3, with 9 bases lining up with TRBD2. The CDR3 runs 13 residues. Trimming removed 6 bases from V and 2 bases from J; junction bases left unmatched: 3. Per the germline V gene, CDR1 is SQVTM and CDR2 is ANQGSEA. The DNA of the CDR3 is TGCAGCGTAAGCGGGAGGAACACAGATACGCAGTATTTT. This translates into CSVSGRNTDTQYF.

The V and J genes are TRBV6-6 and TRBJ2-6; the match to TRBD1 covers 7 bases. Per the germline V gene, CDR1 is MNHNY and CDR2 is SVGAGI (reference sequence). The trim removed 4 bases at V and 2 bases at J, leaving 2 bases unmatched. The CDR3 spans 15 residues. The CDR3 nucleotides are TGTGCCAGCAGTTTTCAGGGGGCTGGGGCCAACGTCCTGACTTTC. Amino acids: CASSFQGAGANVLTF.

This clone appeared once. For the CDR3, the DNA is TGTGCCATCAGGAACGACGGCCAAGATACGCAGTATTTT. It yields the protein CAIRNDGQDTQYF. The J gene is TRBJ2-3, the V gene TRBV10-3, with D unclear. V was trimmed by 6 bases and J by 5 bases, leaving 12 bases between them. The CDR3 has 13 amino acids. Looked up from germline, CDR1 is ENHRY and CDR2 is SYGVKD.

This clone was recorded a few times. The chain recombines TRBV30 with TRBJ2-1; 10 positions match TRBD2. CDR1 GTSNPN and CDR2 SVGIG come from the germline V gene (reference sequence). This CDR3 has 14 amino acids. V shed 4 bases and J 5 bases; nucleotides not matched to a gene: 5. The CDR3 loop reads CAWISGRTHNEQFF. CDR3 nucleotides: TGTGCCTGGATTAGCGGGAGGACCCACAATGAGCAGTTCTTC. Full variable domain (rest looked up from reference TRBV30 and TRBJ2-1): SQTIHQWPATLVQPVGSPLSLECTVEGTSNPNLYWYRQAAGRGLQLLFYSVGIGQISSEVPQNLSASRPQDRQFILSSKKLLLSDSGFYLCAWISGRTHNEQFFGPGTRLTVL.

The chain combines TRBV29-1 with TRBJ1-1; D gene unclear. Per the germline V gene, CDR1 is SQVTM and CDR2 is ANQGSEA. V was shortened by 7 bases and J by 2 bases, with 14 bases between the two germline ends. This CDR3 is 13 amino acids long. The CDR3 loop reads CSAVDGVNTEAFF. CDR3 nucleotides: TGCAGCGCAGTTGACGGGGTAAACACTGAAGCTTTCTTT.

This clone was counted between two and nine times. J is TRBJ2-1 and V is TRBV5-1, with 7 bases that match TRBD2. The V segment lost 2 bases and the J segment 6 bases; nucleotides outside the gene matches: 5. This CDR3 comprises 14 residues. Looked up from germline, CDR1 is SGHRS and CDR2 is YFSETQ. CDR3 residues: CASSFDGGSNEQFF. The DNA for the CDR3 is TGCGCCAGCAGCTTTGACGGGGGGAGCAATGAGCAGTTCTTC.

The genes are TRBV28 and TRBJ2-7, with 7 bases fitting TRBD2. Germline assignment: CDR1 MDHEN and CDR2 SYDVKM. This CDR3 region has 12 residues. V dropped 8 bases and J dropped 4; count of bases not matched to a gene: 5. CDR3 sequence: CASGERGYEQYF. DNA of the CDR3: TGTGCCAGCGGAGAGCGGGGATACGAGCAGTACTTC.

This chain joins TRBV28 and TRBJ2-1, with 9 bases lining up with TRBD2. Germline trimming cut 5 bases from V and 3 bases from J; bases unmatched to any gene: 5. The CDR3 extends over 15 amino acids. Germline V gene sequence: CDR1 MDHEN, CDR2 SYDVKM. CDR3 in DNA: TGTGCCAGCAGTAAAGCGGGAGGTAGCTACAATGAGCAGTTCTTC. The encoded protein is CASSKAGGSYNEQFF. Drawing the rest from reference TRBV28 and TRBJ2-1, the complete variable domain is DVKVTQSSRYLVKRTGEKVFLECVQDMDHENMFWYRQDPGLGLRLIYFSYDVKMKEKGDIPEGYSVSREKKERFSLILESASTNQTSMYLCASSKAGGSYNEQFFGPGTRLTVL.

The chain couples TRBV7-2 to TRBJ1-1; D ambiguous. Trimming cost V 6 bases and J 5 bases, with 7 bases left between them. The CDR3 spans 11 residues. Looked up from germline, CDR1 is SGHTA and CDR2 is FQGNSA. CDR3 residues: CASRVGTEAFF. CDR3 nucleotide sequence: TGTGCCAGCAGAGTCGGTACTGAAGCTTTCTTT.

The rearrangement uses TRBV2 and TRBJ2-2, with D unclear. Between the trimmed V and J ends, which lost 4 bases and 0 bases, there was a span of 15 bases. Germline loops: CDR1 SNHLY, CDR2 FYNNEI. The CDR3 is made up of 17 amino acids. CDR3 amino acids: CASSVQWRHPNTGELFF. CDR3 DNA: TGTGCCAGCAGTGTACAATGGCGACATCCGAACACCGGGGAGCTGTTTTTT.

This clone has a handful of counts. V gene TRBV29-1 combines with J gene TRBJ2-7; D is possibly TRBD1 (6 bases). Trimming removed 3 bases at V and 0 bases at J, with 6 bases between. CDR1 and CDR2 from the germline V gene are SQVTM and ANQGSEA. The CDR3 is 12 amino acids. CDR3: CSVEDSSYEQYF. The CDR3 nucleotides read TGCAGCGTTGAGGACAGCTCCTACGAGCAGTACTTC.

Note on this clone: This clone may be a read error of a much larger clone one base away. Other nucleotide sequences from this sample produce the same CDR3. The gene calls are TRBV7-9 and TRBJ2-3; D not resolved. The CDR3 has 11 amino acids. The germline V and J ends were trimmed by 3 bases and 5 bases, with 3 bases remaining between them. Looked up from germline, CDR1 is SEHNR and CDR2 is FQNEAQ (reference sequence). The CDR3 region is CASSFRDTQYF. The CDR3 nucleotides are TGTGCCAGCAGCTTCAGAGATACGCAGTATTTT. Full variable domain (missing parts from reference TRBV7-9 and TRBJ2-3): DTGVSQNPRHKITKRGQNVTFRCDPISEHNRLYWYRQTLGQGPEFLTYFQNEAQLEKSRLLSDRFSAERPKGSFSTLEIQRTEQGDSAMYLCASSFRDTQYFGPGTRLTVL.

This chain joins TRBV29-1 and TRBJ2-1, with 12 bases that match TRBD2. Germline V gene sequence: CDR1 SQVTM, CDR2 ANQGSEA. The CDR3 has 16 residues. With 6 bases clipped from V and 8 bases from J, the junction kept 14 bases outside the gene matches. CDR3 sequence: CSVSQGRLAGEYEQFF. The CDR3 DNA is TGCAGCGTCTCACAGGGGAGACTAGCGGGAGAATATGAGCAGTTCTTC.

V and J are TRBV30 and TRBJ1-4; 9 bases are shared with TRBD1. The CDR3 contains 14 residues. Looked up from germline, CDR1 is GTSNPN and CDR2 is SVGIG (reference sequence). The J segment lost 7 bases and the V segment lost 4 bases, leaving 7 bases of the junction unmatched. DNA for the CDR3: TGTGCCTGGACTCCGGGACAGGGACCTGAAAAACTGTTTTTT. Translation: CAWTPGQGPEKLFF.

The chain carries TRBV28 and TRBJ2-3, with D possibly being TRBD2 (5 bases). This CDR3 comprises 12 residues. Germline loops: CDR1 MDHEN, CDR2 SYDVKM. V was shortened by 8 bases and J by 2 bases, with 8 bases between the two germline ends. CDR3 DNA sequence: TGTGCCAGCGGACTTAACACAGATACGCAGTATTTT. It specifies CASGLNTDTQYF. The variable domain in full, with the rest retrieved from reference TRBV28 and TRBJ2-3, is DVKVTQSSRYLVKRTGEKVFLECVQDMDHENMFWYRQDPGLGLRLIYFSYDVKMKEKGDIPEGYSVSREKKERFSLILESASTNQTSMYLCASGLNTDTQYFGPGTRLTVL.

Comment on this clone: Other DNA sequences in the sample encode the same CDR3. The chain uses TRBV30 and TRBJ1-1; no clear D. CDR3 length: 11 residues. V lost 2 bases to trimming and J lost 4 bases, with 5 bases between them. Germline V gives CDR1 GTSNPN, CDR2 SVGIG (reference sequence). The CDR3 is CAWSSVTEAFF. Here the CDR3 DNA reads TGTGCCTGGAGTTCCGTCACTGAAGCTTTCTTT. Full variable domain (remainder filled in from reference TRBV30 and TRBJ1-1): SQTIHQWPATLVQPVGSPLSLECTVEGTSNPNLYWYRQAAGRGLQLLFYSVGIGQISSEVPQNLSASRPQDRQFILSSKKLLLSDSGFYLCAWSSVTEAFFGQGTRLTVV.

Concerning this clone itself: This CDR3 is also generated by other DNA sequences in the sample. The rearrangement uses TRBV29-1 and TRBJ1-2; possibly TRBD1 for D (5 bases). This CDR3 contains 12 residues. V was pared by 4 bases and J by 3 bases, with 9 bases between. The V gene's germline CDR1 is SQVTM and CDR2 ANQGSEA. The CDR3 sequence: CSVGTGDYGYTF. The CDR3, as DNA: TGCAGCGTTGGCACGGGGGACTATGGCTACACCTTC.

The J gene is TRBJ1-4, the V gene TRBV29-1; D may be TRBD1 (5 bases). The germline V gene has CDR1 SQVTM and CDR2 ANQGSEA. The length of the CDR3 is 13 residues. V lost 3 bases, J lost 5 bases, and 10 bases lay in between. The CDR3 is CSVEKWGNEKLFF. DNA for the CDR3: TGCAGCGTTGAGAAGTGGGGGAATGAAAAACTGTTTTTT.

The chain joins TRBV11-2 to TRBJ2-1; unclear D gene. CDR3 length: 16 residues. Per the germline V gene, CDR1 is SGHAT and CDR2 is FQNNGV. V was clipped by 1 base and J by 5 bases, with 15 bases between them. CDR3 sequence reads: CASSLVSRLGDNEQFF. In nucleotides, the CDR3 is TGTGCCAGCAGCTTAGTGTCTCGGCTGGGCGACAATGAGCAGTTCTTC.

The chain links TRBV7-9 to TRBJ1-4; D possibly corresponds to TRBD1 (5 bases). V lost 7 bases to trimming and J lost 8 bases, with 17 bases between them. This CDR3 is 14 amino acids long. Germline V gene lookup returns CDR1 SEHNR and CDR2 FQNEAQ (reference sequence). The CDR3 loop is CASNRDRKGEKLFF. The CDR3 region has the DNA TGTGCCAGCAACCGGGACCGAAAAGGGGAAAAACTGTTTTTT.